This TCR beta chain was observed in a study of OX40 agonist ivuxolimab in advanced cancers. Study summary: Every 2 weeks, patients got intravenous ivuxolimab at one of six dose levels (0.01-10 mg/kg).

The CDR3 runs 14 residues. CDR1 MNHNY and CDR2 SVGAGI come from the germline V gene (reference sequence). The ends were cut back, 7 bases at V and 2 bases at J, with 12 bases in the middle. Clones were sequenced by immunoSEQ multiplex PCR, and TCRdb holds only the in-frame ones, with some missing. The sample has 110,000 or so clones; around 93% are singletons. Individuals having autoimmune disease history or systemic immunosuppression were not enrolled. Sampling times: baseline, cycle 4 day 1, cycle 7 day 1. This chain joins TRBV6-6 and TRBJ1-5, with D unclear. The TCR comes from an adult with an advanced solid tumor such as melanoma, head and neck, liver or kidney cancer. Sequences were derived from CD4+ or CD8+ T cells sorted from blood, sampled in a trial of the OX40 agonist ivuxolimab. The CDR3 DNA reads as TGTGCCAGCACCCCTATGTCGGGCAATCAGCCCCAGCATTTT. It encodes CASTPMSGNQPQHF.